This section outlines one T cell receptor (beta chain) sequence together with its context. The length of the CDR3 is 18 residues. Germline V gives CDR1 LNHDA, CDR2 SQIVND (reference sequence). The source of the sample is a study of monozygotic twins with inflammatory bowel disease. A total RNA quantity of roughly 3,400 ng went into each TCR library. TCRdb re-called the 5' RACE reads, yielding one record per CDR3 amino acid sequence without DNA. In all, the sample yields approximately 330,000 distinct CDR3 sequences. The V and J genes are TRBV19 and TRBJ2-4; no DNA is available, so the TRBD2 call from TCRdb remains unchecked. Sequences were obtained from blood. The receptor's source is a human donor with ulcerative colitis or Crohn's disease, or a healthy co-twin of an affected twin (not recorded which). CDR3 loop: CASSKAVRAGAGKNIQYF.